This TCR beta chain was documented in a study of PD-1 blockade in classical Hodgkin lymphoma. CDR1 is LGHNA and CDR2 is YNFKEQ in the germline V gene. Trimming stripped 0 bases from V and 0 bases from J, with 12 bases between. The CDR3 spans 16 residues. Assay: immunoSEQ multiplex PCR; the TCRdb copy retains only in-frame clones and omits some. The sample holds 20,000 to 25,000 clones, 60% to 75% seen once. Described time point: cycle 4 day 1 (C4D1), after less than seven weeks of nivolumab. Exposure to brentuximab vedotin varied, and each patient had relapsed following autologous stem cell transplantation. About this clone: This may be a read error: a much more frequent sequence differs by one nucleotide.

The clonotype comes from a human donor with classical Hodgkin lymphoma. The material sequenced was peripheral blood mononuclear cells (PBMCs), taken before the fourth cycle of nivolumab. V gene TRBV4-2 combines with J gene TRBJ2-7; unclear D gene. The CDR3, as DNA: TGTGCCAGCAGCCAAGATTGGCCCGGTAGCTCCTACGAGCAGTACTTC. This codes for CASSQDWPGSSYEQYF.